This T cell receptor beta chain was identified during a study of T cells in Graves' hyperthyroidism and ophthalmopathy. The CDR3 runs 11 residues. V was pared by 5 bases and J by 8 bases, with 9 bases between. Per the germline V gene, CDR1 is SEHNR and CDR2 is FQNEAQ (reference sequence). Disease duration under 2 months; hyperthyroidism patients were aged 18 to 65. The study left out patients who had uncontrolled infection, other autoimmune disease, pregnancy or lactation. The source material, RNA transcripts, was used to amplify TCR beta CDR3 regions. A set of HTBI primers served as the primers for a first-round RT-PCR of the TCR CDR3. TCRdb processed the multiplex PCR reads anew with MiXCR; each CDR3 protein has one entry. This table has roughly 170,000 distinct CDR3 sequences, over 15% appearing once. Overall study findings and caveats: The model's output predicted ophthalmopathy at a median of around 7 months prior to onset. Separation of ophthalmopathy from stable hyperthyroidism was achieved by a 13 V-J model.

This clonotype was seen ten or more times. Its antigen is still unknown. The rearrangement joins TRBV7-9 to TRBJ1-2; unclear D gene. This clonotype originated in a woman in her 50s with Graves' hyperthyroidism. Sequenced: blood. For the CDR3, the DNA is TGTGCCAGCAGCCTACAAGACGGCTACACCTTC. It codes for CASSLQDGYTF.